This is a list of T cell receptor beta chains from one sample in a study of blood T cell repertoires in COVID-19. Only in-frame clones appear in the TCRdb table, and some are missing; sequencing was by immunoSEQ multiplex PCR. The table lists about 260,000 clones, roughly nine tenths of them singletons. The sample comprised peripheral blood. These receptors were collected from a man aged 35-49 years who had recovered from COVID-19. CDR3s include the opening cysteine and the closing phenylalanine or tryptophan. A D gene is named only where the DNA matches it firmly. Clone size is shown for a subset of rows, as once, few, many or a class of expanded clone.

CASIPGTMNTEAFF | TGCGCCAGCATCCCCGGGACAATGAACACTGAAGCTTTCTTT | TRBJ1-1 | TRBV10-1 | - | -
CASRGRGKNTEAFF | TGTGCCAGCAGGGGGAGGGGCAAGAACACTGAAGCTTTCTTT | TRBJ1-1 | TRBV7-2 | - | -
CASSLGGRGRGELFF | TGTGCCAGCAGCTTAGGTGGCAGGGGGCGTGGGGAGCTGTTTTTT | TRBJ2-2 | TRBV7-2 | TRBD1 | few
CASTPPGSGGVRIQETQYF | TGTGCCAGCACCCCCCCCGGTAGCGGGGGGGTCAGGATTCAAGAGACCCAGTACTTC | TRBJ2-5 | TRBV11-2 | TRBD2 | -
CTVQRRSSLTDTQYF | TGCACCGTGCAGAGGCGGTCCTCTCTCACAGATACGCAGTATTTT | TRBJ2-3 | TRBV1 | - | -
CASSYSGQGRTQYF | TGTGCCAGCAGTTACTCAGGACAGGGGCGGACCCAGTACTTC | TRBJ2-5 | TRBV6-5 | TRBD1 | once
CASRGGQFSTDTQYF | TGTGCCAGCAGGGGGGGACAGTTCAGCACAGATACGCAGTATTTT | TRBJ2-3 | TRBV6-5 | - | -
CASSSPVRQGRSGYTF | TGTGCCAGCAGCTCTCCAGTCAGACAGGGCCGGAGTGGCTACACCTTC | TRBJ1-2 | TRBV9 | TRBD1 | -
CASSDRGDEQYF | TGTGCCAGCAGTGACAGGGGTGACGAGCAGTACTTC | TRBJ2-7 | TRBV2 | - | few
CASSWRPTGFNDYGYTF | TGCGCCAGCAGCTGGCGGCCTACAGGGTTTAATGACTATGGCTACACCTTC | TRBJ1-2 | TRBV5-1 | - | -
CATRGGGSNQPQHF | TGTGCCACCAGGGGAGGGGGTAGCAATCAGCCCCAGCATTTT | TRBJ1-5 | TRBV24-1 | - | -
CASRPLAGSYEQYF | TGTGCCAGCAGACCACTAGCGGGGTCCTACGAGCAGTACTTC | TRBJ2-7 | TRBV6-5 | TRBD2 | -
CASSLSGNSPLHF | TGTGCCAGCAGCTTATCGGGTAATTCACCCCTCCACTTT | TRBJ1-6 | TRBV7-6 | - | -
CASGLTPDRGHGYTF | TGTGCTAGTGGTCTTACCCCGGACAGGGGGCACGGCTACACCTTC | TRBJ1-2 | TRBV12-5 | TRBD1 | -
CASSSARGTGEQYF | TGTGCCAGCAGCTCTGCCAGGGGCACGGGGGAGCAGTACTTC | TRBJ2-7 | TRBV5-6 | - | -
CASSQVGGQGHYGYTF | TGCGCCAGCAGCCAAGTGGGGGGACAGGGGCACTATGGCTACACCTTC | TRBJ1-2 | TRBV4-3 | TRBD1 | -
CASSSSTGELFF | TGTGCCAGCAGCTCCTCCACCGGGGAGCTGTTTTTT | TRBJ2-2 | TRBV5-6 | - | -
CASSVVGGADTQYF | TGTGCCAGCAGCGTAGTCGGGGGGGCAGATACGCAGTATTTT | TRBJ2-3 | TRBV9 | TRBD2 | -
CASSEGLREGQETQYF | TGTGCCAGCAGTGAAGGTCTCAGGGAGGGGCAAGAGACCCAGTACTTC | TRBJ2-5 | TRBV6-1 | TRBD2 | -
CASGTGTGEYEQYF | TGTGCCAGCGGAACCGGGACAGGAGAATACGAGCAGTACTTC | TRBJ2-7 | TRBV27 | TRBD1 | -
CASPIGANYGYTF | TGCGCCAGCCCTATAGGGGCAAACTATGGCTACACCTTC | TRBJ1-2 | TRBV5-1 | - | -
CASSLGAAILPYEQYF | TGTGCCAGCAGCCTCGGAGCGGCTATACTCCCCTACGAGCAGTACTTC | TRBJ2-7 | TRBV6-2/TRBV6-3 | - | -
CASSLTSGRTGELFF | TGTGCCAGCAGTTTAACTAGCGGTCGCACCGGGGAGCTGTTTTTT | TRBJ2-2 | TRBV6-2/TRBV6-3 | TRBD2 | few
CASSTSDGGNTIYF | TGTGCCAGCAGCACTAGCGACGGGGGAAACACCATATATTTT | TRBJ1-3 | TRBV6-2/TRBV6-3 | - | -
CASSQPWPPGQGRYRYGYTF | TGTGCCAGCAGCCAACCCTGGCCCCCGGGACAGGGAAGATATCGCTATGGCTACACCTTC | TRBJ1-2 | TRBV3-1/TRBV3-2 | TRBD1 | -
CASSAGVSYEQYF | TGTGCCAGCAGCGCCGGGGTCTCCTACGAGCAGTACTTC | TRBJ2-7 | TRBV5-4 | - | -
CATSDLGQTPNTEAFF | TGTGCCACCAGTGATTTGGGCCAAACCCCGAACACTGAAGCTTTCTTT | TRBJ1-1 | TRBV24-1 | - | -
CASSPGRGSQPQHF | TGTGCCAGTAGCCCGGGGAGGGGGAGTCAGCCCCAGCATTTT | TRBJ1-5 | TRBV19 | - | -
CASSNADSYYGYTF | TGTGCCAGCAGCAACGCGGACAGCTACTATGGCTACACCTTC | TRBJ1-2 | TRBV21-1 | - | -
CASSLQEELAKNIQYF | TGTGCCAGCAGTCTTCAGGAAGAACTAGCCAAAAACATTCAGTACTTC | TRBJ2-4 | TRBV5-6 | - | -